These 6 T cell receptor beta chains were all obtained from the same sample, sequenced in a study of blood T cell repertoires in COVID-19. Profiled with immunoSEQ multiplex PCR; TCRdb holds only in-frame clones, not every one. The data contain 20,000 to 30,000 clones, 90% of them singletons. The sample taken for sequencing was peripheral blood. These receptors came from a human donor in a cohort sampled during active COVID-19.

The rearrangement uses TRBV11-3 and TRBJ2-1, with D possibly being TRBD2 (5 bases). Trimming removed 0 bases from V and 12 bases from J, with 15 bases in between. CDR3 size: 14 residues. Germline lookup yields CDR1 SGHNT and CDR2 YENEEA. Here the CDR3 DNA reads TGTGCCAGCAGCTTAGATCCTGAGGGAAGATCGCAGTTCTTC. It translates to CASSLDPEGRSQFF.

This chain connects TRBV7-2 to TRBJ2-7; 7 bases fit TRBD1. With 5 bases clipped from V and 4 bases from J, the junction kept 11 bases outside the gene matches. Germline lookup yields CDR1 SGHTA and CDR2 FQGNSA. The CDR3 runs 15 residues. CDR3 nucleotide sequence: TGTGCCAGCAGCCTGACAGGGATCGGCGCTTACGAGCAGTACTTC. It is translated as CASSLTGIGAYEQYF. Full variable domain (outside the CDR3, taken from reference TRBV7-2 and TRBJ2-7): GAGVSQSPSNKVTEKGKDVELRCDPISGHTALYWYRQSLGQGLEFLIYFQGNSAPDKSGLPSDRFSAERTGGSVSTLTIQRTQQEDSAVYLCASSLTGIGAYEQYFGPGTRLTVT.

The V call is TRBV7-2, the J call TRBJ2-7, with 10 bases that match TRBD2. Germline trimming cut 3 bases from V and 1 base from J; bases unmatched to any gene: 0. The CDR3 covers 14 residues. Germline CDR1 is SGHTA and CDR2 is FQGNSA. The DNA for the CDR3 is TGTGCCAGCAGCTTTAGCGGGAGGTCCTACGAGCAGTACTTC. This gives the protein CASSFSGRSYEQYF.

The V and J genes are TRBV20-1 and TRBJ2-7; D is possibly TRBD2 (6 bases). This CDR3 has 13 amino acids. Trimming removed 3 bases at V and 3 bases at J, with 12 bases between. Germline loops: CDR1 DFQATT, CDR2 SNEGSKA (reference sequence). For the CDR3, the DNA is TGCAGTGCTAGTGAGAGTAGCGGCTACGAGCAGTACTTC. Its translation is CSASESSGYEQYF.

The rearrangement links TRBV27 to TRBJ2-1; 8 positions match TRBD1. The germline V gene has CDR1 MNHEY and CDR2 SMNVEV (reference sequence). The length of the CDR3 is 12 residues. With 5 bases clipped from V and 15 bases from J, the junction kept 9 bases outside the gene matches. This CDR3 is CASSNRTGTWFF. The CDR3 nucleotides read TGTGCCAGCAGTAATCGGACAGGGACATGGTTCTTC.

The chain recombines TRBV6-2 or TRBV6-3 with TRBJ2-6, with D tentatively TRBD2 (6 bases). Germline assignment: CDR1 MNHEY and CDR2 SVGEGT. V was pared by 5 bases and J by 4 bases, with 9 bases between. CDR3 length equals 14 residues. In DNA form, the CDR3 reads TGTGCCAGCAGTGTCGGGGGAGGGGCCAACGTCCTGACTTTC. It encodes CASSVGGGANVLTF.